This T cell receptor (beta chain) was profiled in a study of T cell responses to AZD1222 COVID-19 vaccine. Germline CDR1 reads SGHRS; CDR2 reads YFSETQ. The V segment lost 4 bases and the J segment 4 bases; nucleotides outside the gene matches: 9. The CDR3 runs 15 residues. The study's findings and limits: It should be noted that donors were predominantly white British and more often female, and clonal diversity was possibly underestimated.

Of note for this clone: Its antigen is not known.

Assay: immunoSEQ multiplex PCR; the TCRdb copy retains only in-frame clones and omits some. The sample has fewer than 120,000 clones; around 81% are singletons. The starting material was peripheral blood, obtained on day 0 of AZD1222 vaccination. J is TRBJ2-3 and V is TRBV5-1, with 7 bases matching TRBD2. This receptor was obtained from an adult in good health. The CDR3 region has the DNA TGCGCCAGCAGCGGAACCAGCGGGGAATCAGATACGCAGTATTTT. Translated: CASSGTSGESDTQYF.